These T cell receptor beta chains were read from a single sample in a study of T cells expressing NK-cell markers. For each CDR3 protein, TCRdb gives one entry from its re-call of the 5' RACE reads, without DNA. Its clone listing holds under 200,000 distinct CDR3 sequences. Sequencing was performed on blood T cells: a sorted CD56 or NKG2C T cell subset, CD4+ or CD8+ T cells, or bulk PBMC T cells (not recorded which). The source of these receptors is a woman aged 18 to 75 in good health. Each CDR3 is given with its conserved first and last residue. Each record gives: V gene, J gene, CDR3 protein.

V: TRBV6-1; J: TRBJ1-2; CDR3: CASGARRNYGYTF
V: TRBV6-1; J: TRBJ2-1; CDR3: CASSPGTSSYNEQFF
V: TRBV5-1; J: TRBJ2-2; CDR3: CASSLGEMDGELFF
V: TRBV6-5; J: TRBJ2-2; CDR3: CASSYSAGGPELFF
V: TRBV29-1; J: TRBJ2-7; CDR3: CSAKRGSGSEEQYF
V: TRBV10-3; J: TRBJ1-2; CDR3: CAIRWQGESNYGYTF
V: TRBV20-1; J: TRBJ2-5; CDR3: CSARVVRETQYF
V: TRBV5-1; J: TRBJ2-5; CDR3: CASTFGQVQETQYF
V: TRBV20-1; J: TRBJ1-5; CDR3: CSARTPDRGQPQHF
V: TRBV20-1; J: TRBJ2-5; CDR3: CSARGGTSGDQETQYF
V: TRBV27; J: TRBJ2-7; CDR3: CASSPQTSGYEQYF
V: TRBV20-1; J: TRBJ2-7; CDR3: CSARVRTGSYEQYF
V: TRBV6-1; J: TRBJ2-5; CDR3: CASTNRGYQETQYF
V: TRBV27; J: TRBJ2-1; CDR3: CASSLDPTPTSYNEQFF
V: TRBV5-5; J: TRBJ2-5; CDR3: CASSLMAGEETQYF
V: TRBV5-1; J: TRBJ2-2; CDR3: CASSFFGNGGSGTGELFF
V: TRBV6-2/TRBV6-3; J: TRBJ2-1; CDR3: CASSTPGLADNPYSYNEQFF
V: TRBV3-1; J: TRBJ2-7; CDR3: CASSRTTTGNPEQYF
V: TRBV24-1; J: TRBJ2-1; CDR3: CATSTGYNEQFF
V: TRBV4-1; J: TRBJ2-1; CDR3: CASSQGGLAEYNEQFF
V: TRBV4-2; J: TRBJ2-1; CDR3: CASSRTGPSAEEQFF
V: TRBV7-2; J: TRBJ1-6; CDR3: CASSSYRVRNSPLHF
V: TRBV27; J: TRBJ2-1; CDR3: CASGQSRYNEQFF
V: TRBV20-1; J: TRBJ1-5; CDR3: CSATTGGWDQPQHF
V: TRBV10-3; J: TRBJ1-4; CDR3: CAIGQGTTNEKLFF
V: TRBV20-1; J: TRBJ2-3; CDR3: CSAGPSGRTDTQYF
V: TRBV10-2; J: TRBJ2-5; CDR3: CASNPTGGEETQYF
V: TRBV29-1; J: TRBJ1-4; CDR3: CSARDRDEKLFF
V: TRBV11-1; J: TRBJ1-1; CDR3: CASSLGKARTVTNTEAFF
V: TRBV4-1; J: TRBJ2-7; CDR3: CASSQEPSGVGEQYF
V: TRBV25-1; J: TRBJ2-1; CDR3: CASSVLAGGSNEQFF
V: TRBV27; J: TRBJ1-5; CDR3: CASSSETPSNQPQHF
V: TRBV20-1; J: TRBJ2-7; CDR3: CSASNLLYEQYF
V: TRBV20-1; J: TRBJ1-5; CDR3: CSAFGQSSNQPQHF
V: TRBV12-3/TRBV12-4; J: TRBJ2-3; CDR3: CASSFRQGKPDTQYF
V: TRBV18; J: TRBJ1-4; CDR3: CASSPTGFGEKLFF
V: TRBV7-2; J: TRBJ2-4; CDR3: CASSTGGAGKNIQYF
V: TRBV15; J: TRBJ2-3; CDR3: CATSSARRADTQYF
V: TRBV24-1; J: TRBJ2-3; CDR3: CATSDPWTGSADTQYF
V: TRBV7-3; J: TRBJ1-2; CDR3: CASSTTHDTNYGYTF
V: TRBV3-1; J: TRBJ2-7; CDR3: CASSQDPPLAGAGEQYF
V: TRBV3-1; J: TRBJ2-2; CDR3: CASSFRDRPTGELFF
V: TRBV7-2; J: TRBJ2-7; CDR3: CASSPSGLGYEQYF
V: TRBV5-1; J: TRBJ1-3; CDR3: CASSLGSGTRSGNTIYF
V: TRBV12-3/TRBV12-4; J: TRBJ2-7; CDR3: CASSTLKAGEQYF
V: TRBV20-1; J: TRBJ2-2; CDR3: CSARAPSNTGELFF
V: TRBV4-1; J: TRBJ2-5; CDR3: CASSQAPGLAGLETQYF